A selection of T cell receptor beta chains follows, all from one sample in a study of cytomegalovirus exposure and HLA in healthy donors. Here immunoSEQ multiplex PCR was the method, and the copy in TCRdb shows in-frame clones only, minus some. This sample has 100,000 to 150,000 clones; around 70% occur once, and the top ten carry 11%. The sequencing sample was made of PBMCs. The receptors derive from a woman in her forties or fifties in good health and CMV-seropositive. The CDR3 runs from the conserved cysteine through the conserved F or W. A D gene is named only where the DNA matches it firmly. Where a row states a size, it is once, few, many or the class of an expanded clone; other rows omit it.

TRBD1	TRBV7-7	TRBJ2-7	NA	CASSRGTGYEQYF	TGTGCCAGCAGCCGTGGGACAGGCTACGAGCAGTACTTC
NA	TRBV5-4	TRBJ2-3	NA	CASSLREADTQYF	TGTGCCAGCAGCTTGCGCGAGGCAGATACGCAGTATTTT
TRBD1	TRBV5-4	TRBJ1-2	NA	CASSLADRDNYGYTF	TGTGCCAGCAGCTTGGCGGACAGGGATAACTATGGCTACACCTTC
TRBD1	TRBV11-1	TRBJ1-2	NA	CASSWIGDRDGYTF	TGTGCCAGCAGCTGGATAGGGGACAGGGACGGCTACACCTTC
TRBD1	TRBV19	TRBJ1-1	NA	CASSKIRTGYTEAFF	TGTGCCAGTAGTAAGATCCGGACAGGTTACACTGAAGCTTTCTTT
TRBD1	TRBV7-9	TRBJ2-5	once	CASNLQGARETQYF	TGTGCCAGCAACTTACAGGGGGCTCGGGAGACCCAGTACTTC
NA	TRBV6-1	TRBJ2-3	NA	CASSRGDTQYF	TGTGCCAGTTCCCGCGGAGATACGCAGTATTTT
NA	TRBV12-2	TRBJ2-3	NA	CASRLQGSGRTDTQYF	TGTGCAAGTCGCCTCCAGGGTAGCGGGCGCACAGATACGCAGTATTTT
TRBD1	TRBV5-1	TRBJ1-2	few	CASSLERQGDYGYTF	TGCGCCAGCAGCTTGGAACGGCAGGGGGACTATGGCTACACCTTC
TRBD1	TRBV30	TRBJ1-1	NA	CAWDLTGYSEAFF	TGTGCCTGGGATCTGACAGGGTATAGTGAAGCTTTCTTT
NA	TRBV30	TRBJ1-1	NA	CAWSVQGNTEAFF	TGTGCCTGGAGTGTACAGGGGAACACTGAAGCTTTCTTT
NA	TRBV6-1	TRBJ2-7	NA	CASSDLSYEQYF	TGTGCCAGCAGTGACCTCAGCTACGAGCAGTACTTC
TRBD2	TRBV5-4	TRBJ2-3	NA	CASSLEKRGGSTDTQYF	TGTGCCAGCAGCTTGGAGAAGCGGGGGGGTAGCACAGATACGCAGTATTTT
TRBD1	TRBV6-1	TRBJ1-1	NA	CASGQGEAFF	TGTGCCAGCGGACAGGGTGAAGCTTTCTTT
NA	TRBV14	TRBJ2-5	NA	CASSQFSVQQETQYF	TGTGCCAGCAGCCAATTTTCCGTACAACAAGAGACCCAGTACTTC
NA	TRBV18	TRBJ1-2	NA	CASSRFGEFYGYTF	TGTGCCAGCTCACGTTTCGGGGAGTTCTATGGCTACACCTTC
NA	TRBV7-9	TRBJ1-1	NA	CASSLPPGLGEAFF	TGTGCCAGCAGCTTACCCCCGGGACTTGGCGAAGCTTTCTTT
TRBD1	TRBV5-1	TRBJ2-7	NA	CASSLDGTGVSYEQYF	TGCGCCAGCAGCTTGGACGGGACAGGGGTTTCCTACGAGCAGTACTTC
NA	TRBV10-3	TRBJ2-1	few	CAISGQGSDNEQFF	TGTGCCATCAGTGGGCAGGGGTCAGACAATGAGCAGTTCTTC
TRBD2	TRBV27	TRBJ2-3	NA	CASSYKRSTSGSTDTQYF	TGTGCCAGCAGTTACAAAAGGTCGACTAGCGGAAGCACAGATACGCAGTATTTT
NA	TRBV13	TRBJ1-2	NA	CASSKTQGYKGYTF	TGTGCCAGCAGCAAAACCCAGGGATATAAGGGCTACACCTTC
TRBD2	TRBV7-7	TRBJ2-5	NA	CASSSNRGGETQYF	TGTGCCAGCAGCTCCAATAGGGGAGGGGAGACCCAGTACTTC
TRBD1	TRBV7-9	TRBJ2-7	NA	CASSGDRSPYEQYF	TGTGCCAGCAGCGGGGACAGGTCTCCCTACGAGCAGTACTTC
NA	TRBV11-2	TRBJ2-7	NA	CASSLGPSRVLYHEQYF	TGTGCCAGCAGCTTAGGGCCTAGTCGGGTCCTCTACCACGAGCAGTACTTC
NA	TRBV30	TRBJ2-1	NA	CAWRRQYNEQFF	TGTGCCTGGCGTCGACAGTACAATGAGCAGTTCTTC
TRBD1	TRBV19	TRBJ1-6	NA	CASSIDGQGNYNSPLHF	TGTGCCAGTAGTATAGACGGACAGGGCAACTATAATTCACCCCTCCACTTT
NA	TRBV28	TRBJ1-5	NA	CASSFIIGDNQPQHF	TGTGCCAGCAGTTTTATAATCGGAGACAATCAGCCCCAGCATTTT
TRBD1	TRBV6-1	TRBJ1-5	NA	CASSGSRDRGNQPQHF	TGTGCCAGCAGTGGGAGCCGGGACAGGGGCAATCAGCCCCAGCATTTT
NA	TRBV2	TRBJ1-1	NA	CASMTDTNTEAFF	TGTGCCAGCATGACGGACACTAACACTGAAGCTTTCTTT
NA	TRBV6-1	TRBJ1-2	NA	CASDDRFYGYTF	TGTGCCAGCGACGACAGGTTCTATGGCTACACCTTC
NA	TRBV7-8	TRBJ1-5	NA	CASRGGEVMEPQHF	TGTGCCAGCAGGGGGGGGGAAGTGATGGAGCCCCAGCATTTT
NA	TRBV18	TRBJ1-3	NA	CASSPGSGSGNTIYF	TGTGCCAGCTCACCCGGTTCAGGCTCTGGAAACACCATATATTTT
TRBD2	TRBV9	TRBJ2-1	NA	CASSVDGGGSYNEQFF	TGTGCCAGCAGCGTAGATGGGGGGGGCTCCTACAATGAGCAGTTCTTC
NA	TRBV5-5	TRBJ2-7	NA	CASSSSGRTEQYF	TGTGCCAGCAGTTCCTCAGGGAGGACCGAGCAGTACTTC
NA	TRBV14	TRBJ1-6	once	CASSRTQGVGSPLHF	TGTGCCAGCAGCCGGACACAGGGAGTTGGTTCACCCCTCCACTTT
NA	TRBV7-9	TRBJ1-6	NA	CASSLAQAASSYNSPLHF	TGTGCCAGCAGCTTAGCTCAGGCCGCGAGCTCCTATAATTCACCCCTCCACTTT
TRBD2	TRBV29-1	TRBJ2-7	NA	CSVETSGSYEQYF	TGCAGCGTTGAAACTAGCGGGAGTTACGAGCAGTACTTC
NA	TRBV30	TRBJ1-2	NA	CAWTGGAYGYTF	TGTGCCTGGACGGGGGGAGCCTATGGCTACACCTTC
NA	TRBV2	TRBJ2-7	NA	CASRFQGYEQYF	TGTGCCAGCAGATTTCAGGGCTACGAGCAGTACTTC
TRBD1	TRBV4-2	TRBJ2-7	few	CASSQLTGGTSYEQYF	TGTGCCAGCAGCCAACTCACAGGGGGTACTTCCTACGAGCAGTACTTC
NA	TRBV10-3	TRBJ2-1	NA	CAISESRGPYNEQFF	TGTGCCATCAGTGAGTCTAGGGGCCCCTACAATGAGCAGTTCTTC
NA	TRBV19	TRBJ2-5	NA	CASSTGGRIQETQYF	TGTGCCAGTAGTACAGGAGGGCGAATCCAAGAGACCCAGTACTTC
NA	TRBV28	TRBJ1-4	NA	CASTLEYPNEKLFF	TGTGCCAGCACCCTCGAGTACCCTAATGAAAAACTGTTTTTT
NA	TRBV27	TRBJ2-3	NA	CASSHEAGLADTQYF	TGTGCCAGCAGTCACGAGGCGGGATTGGCAGATACGCAGTATTTT
NA	TRBV19	TRBJ1-2	NA	CASSPGTYSGYTF	TGTGCCAGTAGCCCCGGGACATATAGTGGCTACACCTTC
NA	TRBV12-2	TRBJ1-5	NA	CASRFLVGAEGNQPQHF	TGTGCAAGTCGCTTTTTAGTAGGGGCCGAGGGCAATCAGCCCCAGCATTTT
TRBD1	TRBV6-5	TRBJ1-2	NA	CASSYLRTGGGYGYTF	TGTGCCAGCAGTTACCTTCGGACAGGGGGCGGCTATGGCTACACCTTC
TRBD2	TRBV7-2	TRBJ2-2	NA	CASSHDSGGLAGELFF	TGTGCCAGCAGCCACGATAGCGGGGGGCTGGCCGGGGAGCTGTTTTTT
TRBD2	TRBV5-6	TRBJ2-3	medium-sized	CASSQDGLANTGPTDTQYF	TGTGCCAGCAGCCAGGATGGACTAGCTAACACAGGTCCCACAGATACGCAGTATTTT
NA	TRBV5-6	TRBJ2-7	NA	CAIQDSEVSEQYF	TGTGCCATCCAAGACTCAGAGGTGAGCGAGCAGTACTTC
TRBD1	TRBV27	TRBJ1-6	once	CATRMGQFDNSPLHF	TGTGCCACCCGTATGGGACAGTTCGATAATTCACCCCTCCACTTT
TRBD1	TRBV25-1	TRBJ2-7	NA	CASSAGQGTFYEQYF	TGTGCCAGCAGTGCCGGACAGGGAACTTTCTACGAGCAGTACTTC
TRBD1	TRBV7-9	TRBJ2-7	NA	CASSTGTGRYYEQYF	TGTGCCAGCAGCACAGGGACAGGAAGATACTACGAGCAGTACTTC
TRBD1	TRBV28	TRBJ1-2	NA	CASSTWDRGDNYGYTF	TGTGCCAGCAGTACGTGGGACAGGGGGGATAACTATGGCTACACCTTC
TRBD1	TRBV7-9	TRBJ2-7	NA	CASSFASGTGAGEQYF	TGTGCCAGCAGCTTTGCCTCCGGGACAGGGGCGGGCGAGCAGTACTTC
TRBD2	TRBV30	TRBJ2-1	NA	CAWREAGALSGNEQFF	TGTGCCTGGAGGGAAGCGGGAGCATTATCCGGGAATGAGCAGTTCTTC
TRBD1	TRBV10-3	TRBJ2-1	NA	CAISGGTGSYNEQFF	TGTGCCATCAGTGGCGGGACAGGCTCCTACAATGAGCAGTTCTTC